This TCR beta chain originates from a study of blood T cells in healthy people across ages. Broader study findings: Strongly correlated with naive T cell percentage was TCR beta diversity.

A second roughly 6 to 12 cycle PCR used barcoded and J-beta primers. TCRdb used MiXCR to reprocess the 5' RACE reads, holding one entry per CDR3 protein. The table has around 1,500,000 distinct CDR3 sequences, 42% seen once. V lost 7 bases to trimming and J lost 4 bases; unmatched junction nucleotides: 9. Germline CDR1 MDHEN, CDR2 SYDVKM. This CDR3 spans 14 amino acids. A note on this clonotype: The antigen remains unidentified.

The chain uses TRBV28 and TRBJ1-2; 7 positions agree with TRBD1. This receptor was identified in a woman aged 18-35 years in good health. The sample consisted of blood. DNA of the CDR3: TGTGCCAGCATCCCCCAGGGGGGACCCTATGGCTACACCTTC. It yields the protein CASIPQGGPYGYTF.